One and the same sample provided the 14 T cell receptor beta chains below, sequenced in a study of blood T cell repertoires in COVID-19. TCRdb's copy holds only in-frame clones and misses some; the assay was immunoSEQ multiplex PCR. The repertoire includes 130,000 to 150,000 clones, approximately 89% of them detected once, and 1.5% to 2% sits in the top ten. Sample: peripheral blood. These receptors were taken from a human donor in a cohort sampled during active COVID-19.

This clone was recorded only once. The genes are TRBV5-1 and TRBJ2-6; possibly TRBD1 for D (5 bases). The CDR3 is 15 amino acids. CDR1 and CDR2 from the germline V gene are SGHRS and YFSETQ. V was pared by 2 bases and J by 4 bases, with 10 bases between. This CDR3 reads CASSFTGSGANVLTF. DNA of the CDR3: TGCGCCAGCAGCTTCACAGGTTCCGGGGCCAACGTCCTGACTTTC.

This sequence joins TRBV5-4 and TRBJ2-3; possibly TRBD2 for D (6 bases). The germline V and J ends were trimmed by 5 bases and 4 bases, with 14 bases remaining between them. Germline V gene lookup returns CDR1 SGHNT and CDR2 YYREEE (reference sequence). The CDR3 extends over 14 amino acids. CDR3 DNA: TGTGCCAGCAGTCCCGAATCGGGGGCAGATACGCAGTATTTT. Translation gives CASSPESGADTQYF.

This clone is a singleton in its sample. The chain carries TRBV7-3 and TRBJ2-1; 11 nucleotides align to TRBD2. V lost 5 bases, J lost 5 bases, and 2 bases stayed unmatched. There are 14 residues in the CDR3. The germline V gene has CDR1 SGHTA and CDR2 FQGTGA. The CDR3 loop reads CASSRLAGNNEQFF. The CDR3 nucleotides are TGTGCCAGCAGCCGACTAGCGGGGAACAATGAGCAGTTCTTC.

Here the CDR3 reads CASSHQFDTANSGANVLTF. CDR3 sequence (DNA): TGTGCCAGCAGTCATCAGTTTGACACCGCAAACTCTGGGGCCAACGTCCTGACTTTC. The V call is TRBV27, the J call TRBJ2-6; D is unclear. The CDR3 sequence is 19 residues long. V lost 5 bases and J lost 0, with 20 bases in between. The V gene's germline CDR1 is MNHEY and CDR2 SMNVEV (reference sequence).

The chain couples TRBV25-1 to TRBJ1-2; a possible D gene is TRBD1 (6 bases). The CDR3 is 15 amino acids. V was clipped by 4 bases and J by 7 bases, with 19 bases between them. Germline CDR1 reads MGHDK; CDR2 reads SYGVNS. The CDR3 sequence: CASSGYGQSFLGYTF. DNA for the CDR3: TGTGCCAGCAGTGGATACGGACAGTCCTTCCTTGGCTACACCTTC.

This clone was recorded once. The chain joins TRBV2 to TRBJ2-4; 9 bases line up with TRBD1. Losses at the gene ends were 5 bases for V and 0 bases for J; bases not matched to a gene: 2. Germline V gene data show CDR1 as SNHLY and CDR2 as FYNNEI. The CDR3 runs 15 residues. CDR3 amino acids: CASSWDREAKNIQYF. The CDR3 DNA is TGTGCCAGCAGTTGGGACAGGGAAGCCAAAAACATTCAGTACTTC. The complete variable domain, with remaining parts taken from reference TRBV2 and TRBJ2-4, reads EPEVTQTPSHQVTQMGQEVILRCVPISNHLYFYWYRQILGQKVEFLVSFYNNEISEKSEIFDDQFSVERPDGSNFTLKIRSTKLEDSAMYFCASSWDREAKNIQYFGAGTRLSVL.

In its sample, this clone was seen once. CDR3 region: CATSDPKGEKGTDTQYF. The CDR3 DNA is TGTGCCACCAGTGACCCAAAAGGGGAAAAGGGCACAGATACGCAGTATTTT. The chain is built from TRBV24-1 and TRBJ2-3, with TRBD1 as a possible D gene (5 bases). The CDR3 contains 17 residues. Germline lookup yields CDR1 KGHDR and CDR2 SFDVKD. V was cut by 4 bases and J by 1 base, with 17 bases left in between.

The genes are TRBV29-1 and TRBJ1-2; the match to TRBD1 covers 7 bases. V shed 7 bases and J 4 bases; nucleotides not matched to a gene: 9. The CDR3 is made up of 13 amino acids. Germline V gives CDR1 SQVTM, CDR2 ANQGSEA. In nucleotides, the CDR3 is TGCAGCGGTGACAGGGTTGGTGGCTATGGCTACACCTTC. This translates into CSGDRVGGYGYTF.

The chain has TRBV6-5 and TRBJ1-3; D is possibly TRBD1 (5 bases). Germline values: CDR1 MNHEY, CDR2 SVGAGI. The CDR3 spans 15 residues. V lost 4 bases and J lost 0, with 10 bases in between. The CDR3, as DNA: TGTGCCAGCAGTTTCGACAGATACTCTGGAAACACCATATATTTT. It encodes CASSFDRYSGNTIYF.

The chain joins TRBV19 to TRBJ1-4; D ambiguous. CDR3 length: 14 amino acids. Germline V gives CDR1 LNHDA, CDR2 SQIVND (reference sequence). V was pared by 5 bases and J by 8 bases, with 15 bases between. CDR3 region: CASSPGSRGEKLFF. In nucleotides, the CDR3 is TGTGCCAGTAGTCCGGGATCCCGAGGGGAAAAACTGTTTTTT.

The chain links TRBV27 to TRBJ2-3; D gene unclear. The CDR3 totals 16 residues. CDR1 and CDR2 from the germline V gene are MNHEY and SMNVEV (reference sequence). With 2 bases removed from V and 4 bases from J, the gap between germline ends came to 16 bases. CDR3 DNA: TGTGCCAGCAGTTTAACTTGGCAGGTGATGTCAGATACGCAGTATTTT. Protein sequence: CASSLTWQVMSDTQYF.

This sequence joins TRBV2 and TRBJ2-7; the match to TRBD1 covers 9 bases. The CDR3 runs 15 residues. The germline V gene has CDR1 SNHLY and CDR2 FYNNEI. The J segment lost 6 bases and the V segment lost 7 bases, leaving 13 bases of the junction unmatched. The CDR3 loop reads CASTLGQGVISEQYF. CDR3 DNA: TGTGCCAGCACATTGGGACAGGGTGTAATCTCCGAGCAGTACTTC.

V gene TRBV12-3 or TRBV12-4 combines with J gene TRBJ2-7; the match to TRBD1 covers 9 bases. V dropped 5 bases and J dropped 4; count of bases not matched to a gene: 3. The CDR3 has 13 residues. CDR3 amino acids: CASSRQGGYEQYF. The CDR3 nucleotides read TGTGCCAGCAGTCGACAGGGGGGGTACGAGCAGTACTTC.

This sequence joins TRBV5-1 and TRBJ1-1; TRBD1 matches 8 bases. This CDR3 has 16 amino acids. The V segment lost 1 base and the J segment 1 base; nucleotides outside the gene matches: 6. Germline V gene lookup returns CDR1 SGHRS and CDR2 YFSETQ. In nucleotides, the CDR3 is TGCGCCAGCAGCTTGACTGGGACAGGACGGAACACTGAAGCTTTCTTT. It codes for CASSLTGTGRNTEAFF.